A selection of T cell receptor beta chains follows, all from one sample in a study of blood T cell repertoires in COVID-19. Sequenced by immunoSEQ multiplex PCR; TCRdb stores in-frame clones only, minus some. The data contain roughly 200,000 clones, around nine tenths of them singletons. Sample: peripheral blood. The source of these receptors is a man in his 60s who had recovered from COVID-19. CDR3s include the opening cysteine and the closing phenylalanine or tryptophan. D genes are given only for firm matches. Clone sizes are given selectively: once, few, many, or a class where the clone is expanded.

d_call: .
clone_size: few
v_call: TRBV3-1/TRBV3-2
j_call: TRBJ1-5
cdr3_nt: TGTGCCAGCAGCCAAGGCGGAGGAGGAACTAGCAATCAGCCCCAGCATTTT
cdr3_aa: CASSQGGGGTSNQPQHF

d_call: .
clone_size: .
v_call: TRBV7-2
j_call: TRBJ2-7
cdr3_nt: TGTGCCAGCAGCTTAGCGGTACAGGTGTCCTACGAGCAGTACTTC
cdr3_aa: CASSLAVQVSYEQYF

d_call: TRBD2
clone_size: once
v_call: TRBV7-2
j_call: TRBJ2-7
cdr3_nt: TGTGCCAGCAGCCTCACTAGCGGGAGCGACGAGCAGTACTTC
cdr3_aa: CASSLTSGSDEQYF

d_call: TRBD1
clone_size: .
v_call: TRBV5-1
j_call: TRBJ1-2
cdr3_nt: TGCGCCAGCAGCCCGTCCGGGACAGGAACTTTGGGCTACACCTTC
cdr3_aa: CASSPSGTGTLGYTF

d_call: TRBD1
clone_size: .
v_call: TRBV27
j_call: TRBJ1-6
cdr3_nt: TGTGCCAGCAGTCGGCGTGGGGACAGCTCGAGCTCCTATAATTCACCCCTCCACTTT
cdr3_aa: CASSRRGDSSSSYNSPLHF

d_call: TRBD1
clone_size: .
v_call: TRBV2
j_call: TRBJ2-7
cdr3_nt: TGTGCCAGCAGTGCTTGGTCAGGGGGTTACGAGCAGTACTTC
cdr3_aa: CASSAWSGGYEQYF

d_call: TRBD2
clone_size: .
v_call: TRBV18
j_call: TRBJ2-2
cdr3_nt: TGTGCCAGCTCACCACCGGGACTAGGATCGGGGGAGCTGTTTTTT
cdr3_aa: CASSPPGLGSGELFF

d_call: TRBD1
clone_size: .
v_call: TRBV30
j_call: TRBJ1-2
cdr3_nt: TGTGCCTGGAGTCCCCACGGGGAAGGACAGGGTCGGGGCTATGGCTACACCTTC
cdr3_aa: CAWSPHGEGQGRGYGYTF

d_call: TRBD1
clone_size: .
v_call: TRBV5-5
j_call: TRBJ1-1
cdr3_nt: TGTGCCAGCAGCTTTCTGACAGGGGGCAAGACTGAAGCTTTCTTT
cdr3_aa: CASSFLTGGKTEAFF

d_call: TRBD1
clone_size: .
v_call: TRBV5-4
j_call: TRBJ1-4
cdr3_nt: TGTGCCAGCAGCCGGGACAGAACTAATGAAAAACTGTTTTTT
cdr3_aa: CASSRDRTNEKLFF

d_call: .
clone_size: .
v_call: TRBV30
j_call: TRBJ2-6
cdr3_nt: TGTGCCTGGGCAACCGGGACAGCCAACGTCCTGACTTTC
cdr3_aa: CAWATGTANVLTF

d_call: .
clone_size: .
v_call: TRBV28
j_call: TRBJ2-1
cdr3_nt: TGTGCCAGCAGTTTAGAGGGTCTGAATGAGCAGTTCTTC
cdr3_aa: CASSLEGLNEQFF